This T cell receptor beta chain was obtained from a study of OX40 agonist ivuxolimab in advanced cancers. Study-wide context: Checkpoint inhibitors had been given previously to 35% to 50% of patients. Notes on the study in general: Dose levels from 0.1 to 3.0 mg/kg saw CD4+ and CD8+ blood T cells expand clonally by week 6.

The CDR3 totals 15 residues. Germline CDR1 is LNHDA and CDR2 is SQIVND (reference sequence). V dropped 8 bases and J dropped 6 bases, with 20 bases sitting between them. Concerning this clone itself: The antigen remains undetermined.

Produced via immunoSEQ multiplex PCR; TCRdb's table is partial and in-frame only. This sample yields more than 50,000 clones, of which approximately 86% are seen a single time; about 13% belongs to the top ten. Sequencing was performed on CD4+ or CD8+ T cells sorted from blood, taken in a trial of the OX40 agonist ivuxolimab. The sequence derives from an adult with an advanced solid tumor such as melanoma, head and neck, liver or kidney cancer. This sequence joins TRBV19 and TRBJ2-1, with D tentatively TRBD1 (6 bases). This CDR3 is CASPNRQETINEQFF. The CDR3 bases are TGTGCCAGTCCTAACCGACAGGAAACCATCAATGAGCAGTTCTTC.